One T cell receptor beta chain is described in this entry. No antigen is known for it. TCRdb reprocessed the 5' RACE reads via MiXCR and lists one record per CDR3 protein. The table has 300,000 to 400,000 distinct CDR3 sequences, over 10% seen once; the top ten hold over 20%. These data originate in a study of T-cell memory formation after mild COVID-19. Study results and limitations: Pre-infection memory showed some responding clones, and this suggested that cross-reactive memory joined. Among CD4+ contracting clones, most were CM and EM, and CD8+ ones EMRA.

The CDR3 spans 15 residues. Looked up from germline, CDR1 is DFQATT and CDR2 is SNEGSKA (reference sequence). V trimming: 5 bases; J trimming: 0 bases; junction bases outside the gene matches: 5. The source material was PBMCs or a T cell subset sorted from them (not recorded which). The chain recombines TRBV20-1 with TRBJ2-2, with TRBD1 identical over 8 bases. The source is a man between 18 and 29 years old who had mild COVID-19 (a few samples of this study predate the infection). Cell type and time point are not known. CDR3 in amino acids: CSAGETGANTGELFF. The CDR3 DNA reads as TGCAGTGCTGGCGAGACAGGGGCGAACACCGGGGAGCTGTTTTTT.